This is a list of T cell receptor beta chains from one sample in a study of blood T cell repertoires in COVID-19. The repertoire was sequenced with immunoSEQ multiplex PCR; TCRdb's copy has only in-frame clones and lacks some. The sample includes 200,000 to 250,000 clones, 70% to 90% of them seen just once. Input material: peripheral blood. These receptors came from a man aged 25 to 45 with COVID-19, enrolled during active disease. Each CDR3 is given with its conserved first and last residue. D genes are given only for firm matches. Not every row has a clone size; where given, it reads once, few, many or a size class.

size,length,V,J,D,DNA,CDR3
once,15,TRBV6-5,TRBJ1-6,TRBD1,TGTGCCAGCAGTTCCGGGACAGGACAGCGTTCACCCCTCCACTTT,CASSSGTGQRSPLHF
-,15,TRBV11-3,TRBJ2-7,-,TGTGCCAGCAGCTTAGGGGGGACTCAGAGTGGCGAGCAGTACTTC,CASSLGGTQSGEQYF
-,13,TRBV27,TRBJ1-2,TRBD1,TGTGCCAGCAGCCAGGACAGGGGCTATGGCTACACCTTC,CASSQDRGYGYTF
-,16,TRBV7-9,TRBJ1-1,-,TGTGCCAGCAGCTTAACCAGGGGACCCGCGAACACTGAAGCTTTCTTT,CASSLTRGPANTEAFF
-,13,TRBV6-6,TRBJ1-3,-,TGTGCCAGCAGTTGGATGACAGGAAACACCATATATTTT,CASSWMTGNTIYF
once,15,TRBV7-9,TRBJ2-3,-,TGTGCCAGCAGCTTAGCCAGGGGCGGCACAGATACGCAGTATTTT,CASSLARGGTDTQYF
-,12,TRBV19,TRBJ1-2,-,TGTGCCAGTAGTTTACGACAGGATGGCTACACCTTC,CASSLRQDGYTF
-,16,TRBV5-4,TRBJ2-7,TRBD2,TGTGCCAGCAGCTTGGGGGCTAGCGGGAAGAGATACGAGCAGTACTTC,CASSLGASGKRYEQYF
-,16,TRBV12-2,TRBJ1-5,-,TGTGCAAGTCGCCCCCGGGACAGGGGGAGGGATCAGCCCCAGCATTTT,CASRPRDRGRDQPQHF
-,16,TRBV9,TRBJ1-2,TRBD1,TGTGCCAGCAGTCAGACAGGGGGCTACCTTAACTATGGCTACACCTTC,CASSQTGGYLNYGYTF
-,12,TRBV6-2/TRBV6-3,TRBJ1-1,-,TGTGCCAGCAGTCAGTGGACAGTAGAAGCTTTCTTT,CASSQWTVEAFF
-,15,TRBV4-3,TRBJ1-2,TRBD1,TGCGCCAGCAGCCAAGAGCCCAGGGGGGACTATGGCTACACCTTC,CASSQEPRGDYGYTF
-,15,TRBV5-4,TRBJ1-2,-,TGTGCCAGCAGCTTGGGTGACAGGTTTCACTATGGCTACACCTTC,CASSLGDRFHYGYTF
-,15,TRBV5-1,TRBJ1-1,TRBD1,TGCGCCAGCAGCTTGGAAGGGACAGGGGGCACTGAAGCTTTCTTT,CASSLEGTGGTEAFF
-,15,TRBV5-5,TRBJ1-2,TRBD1,TGTGCCAGCAGCTTGGGACAGGGCAGTTACTATGGCTACACCTTC,CASSLGQGSYYGYTF
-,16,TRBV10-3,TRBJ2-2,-,TGTGCCATCAGTGAGCCCCGACAGCTGCACACCGGGGAGCTGTTTTTT,CAISEPRQLHTGELFF
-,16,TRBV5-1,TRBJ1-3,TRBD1,TGCGCCAGCAGCACGCAACCGACAGGGGGAGGAAACACCATATATTTT,CASSTQPTGGGNTIYF
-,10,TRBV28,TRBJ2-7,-,TGTGCCAGCAGCCATTACGAGCAGTACTTC,CASSHYEQYF
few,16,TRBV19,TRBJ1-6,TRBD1,TGTGCCAGTAGTAGAACGGACAGGGGGGATATTTCACCCCTCCACTTT,CASSRTDRGDISPLHF
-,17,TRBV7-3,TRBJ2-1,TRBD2,TGTGCCAGCAGCCCGGCCAGGGCGGGGGTAATCTACAATGAGCAGTTCTTC,CASSPARAGVIYNEQFF
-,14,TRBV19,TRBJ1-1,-,TGTGCCAGTAGTCCTCCGGAGCAGAACACTGAAGCTTTCTTT,CASSPPEQNTEAFF
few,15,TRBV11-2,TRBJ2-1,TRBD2,TGTGCCAGCAGCACTCAACTAGCGGGGATCAATGAGCAGTTCTTC,CASSTQLAGINEQFF
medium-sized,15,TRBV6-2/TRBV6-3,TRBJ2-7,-,TGTGCCAGCAGTTACTCGATTGGGACTGCGGGGGAGCAGTACTTC,CASSYSIGTAGEQYF
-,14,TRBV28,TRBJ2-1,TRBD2,TGTGCCAGCAGTTCCCGGGACTATAACAATGAGCAGTTCTTC,CASSSRDYNNEQFF
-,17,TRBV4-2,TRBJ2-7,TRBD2,TGTGCCAGCAGCCATGGACTAGCGGGAGAAATTGGATACGAGCAGTACTTC,CASSHGLAGEIGYEQYF
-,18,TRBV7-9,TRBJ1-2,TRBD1,TGTGCCAGCAGCCCGGCACCCGGGACAGGGGGCGCGGGTAAGGGCTACACCTTC,CASSPAPGTGGAGKGYTF
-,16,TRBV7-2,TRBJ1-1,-,TGTGCCAGCAGCTTCGCCTCGACATTGAGGAGGACTGAAGCTTTCTTT,CASSFASTLRRTEAFF
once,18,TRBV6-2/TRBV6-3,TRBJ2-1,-,TGTGCCAGCAGTTCACCCCGGGGTCGCGCCACATCCCTCAATGAGCAGTTCTTC,CASSSPRGRATSLNEQFF
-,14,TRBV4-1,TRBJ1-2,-,TGCGCCAGCAGCCAACCACAGGGCACGGATGGCTACACCTTC,CASSQPQGTDGYTF
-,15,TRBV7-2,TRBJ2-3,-,TGTGCCAGCAGCTTTAGAGGGAGTCAAGGAGATACGCAGTATTTT,CASSFRGSQGDTQYF
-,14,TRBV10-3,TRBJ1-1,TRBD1,TGTGCCATCAGTGCTACAGGGGGCAACACTGAAGCTTTCTTT,CAISATGGNTEAFF
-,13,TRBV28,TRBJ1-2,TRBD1,TGTGCCAGCAGTGTCGGACAGGGCTATGGCTACACCTTC,CASSVGQGYGYTF
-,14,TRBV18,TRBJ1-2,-,TGTGCCAGCTCACCAACGGCAGGGATTAGGGGCTACACCTTC,CASSPTAGIRGYTF
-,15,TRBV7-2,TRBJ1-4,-,TGTGCCAGCAGCTCCTACAGCGGAAGAAATGAAAAACTGTTTTTT,CASSSYSGRNEKLFF
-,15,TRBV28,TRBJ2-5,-,TGTGCCAGCAGTTTTCTCCAGACACCCATCGAGACCCAGTACTTC,CASSFLQTPIETQYF
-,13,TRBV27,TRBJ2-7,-,TGTGCCACCTCCTATCGCGAAACCTACGAGCAGTACTTC,CATSYRETYEQYF
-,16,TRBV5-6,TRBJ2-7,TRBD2,TGTGCCAGCAGCTTGGCTAGCGGGGCCCTTGGTTACGAGCAGTACTTC,CASSLASGALGYEQYF
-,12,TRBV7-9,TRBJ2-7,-,TGTGCCAGCAGCTTGGTCAGCTACGAGCAGTACTTC,CASSLVSYEQYF
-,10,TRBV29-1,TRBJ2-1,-,TGCAGCGTGGGGCACAATGAGCAGTTCTTC,CSVGHNEQFF
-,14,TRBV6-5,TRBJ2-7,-,TGTGCCAGCAGCCCCTGGCAGGGGATATACGAGCAGTACTTC,CASSPWQGIYEQYF
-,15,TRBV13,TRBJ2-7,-,TGTGCCAGCAGCTTGGGAGGACTTCCCGCCTACGAGCAGTACTTC,CASSLGGLPAYEQYF
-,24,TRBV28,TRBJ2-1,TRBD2,TGTGCCAGCAGGACCTTACCCGGGACTAGCGGGAGGGGTGGGATAATTGGCTCCTACAATGAGCAGTTCTTC,CASRTLPGTSGRGGIIGSYNEQFF
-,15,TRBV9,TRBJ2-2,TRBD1,TGTGCCAGCAGCGTTGAGGGGGCTTACACCGGGGAGCTGTTTTTT,CASSVEGAYTGELFF
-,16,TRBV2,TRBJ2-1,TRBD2,TGTGCCAGCAGTCCCCGACTAGCGGGAGGAATCAATGAGCAGTTCTTC,CASSPRLAGGINEQFF
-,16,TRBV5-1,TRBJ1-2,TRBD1,TGCGCCAGCAGCTTGGGCGTCGAGGGACAGTTTCTCGCGAGCGCCTTC,CASSLGVEGQFLASAF
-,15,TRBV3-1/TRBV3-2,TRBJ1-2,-,TGTGCCAGCAGCCAAGGGGCCGCTGCTAACTATGGCTACACCTTC,CASSQGAAANYGYTF
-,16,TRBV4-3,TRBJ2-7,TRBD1,TGCGCCAGCAGCCAAGAAATGGGGACAGATTACTACGAGCAGTACTTC,CASSQEMGTDYYEQYF
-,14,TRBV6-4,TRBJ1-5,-,TGTGCCAGCAGTGATCGGGGATCAGGTCAGCCCCAGCATTTT,CASSDRGSGQPQHF
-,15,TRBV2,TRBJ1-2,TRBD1,TGTGCCAGCAGTGAAACCGGACAGGGTTGGGGTGGCTACACCTTC,CASSETGQGWGGYTF
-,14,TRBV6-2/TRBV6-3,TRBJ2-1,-,TGTGCCAGCAGTTACCCTGGTTACAAGAATCAGCAGTTCTTC,CASSYPGYKNQQFF
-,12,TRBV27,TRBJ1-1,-,TGTGCCAGCAGTTTCCTCGGAGCCGAAGCTTTCTTT,CASSFLGAEAFF
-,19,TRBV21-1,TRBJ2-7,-,TGTGCCAGCAGCAAAGGCATTCCGACGGGGTTTAAGGTTCCTCAGCTCCAGTACTTC,CASSKGIPTGFKVPQLQYF
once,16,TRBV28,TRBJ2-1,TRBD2,TGTGCCAGCAGTTTAGGTGGAGCGGGAGGAACCAATGAGCAGTTCTTC,CASSLGGAGGTNEQFF
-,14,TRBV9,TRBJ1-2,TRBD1,TGTGCCAGCAGCGTAGATACAGGGGGATGGGGCTACACCTTC,CASSVDTGGWGYTF
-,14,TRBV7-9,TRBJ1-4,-,TGTGCCAGCAGCGACGGGACAAAAGGTGAAAAACTGTTTTTT,CASSDGTKGEKLFF
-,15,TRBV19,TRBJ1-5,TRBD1,TGTGCCAGTAGTCCGACAGGGTCCAGCAATCAGCCCCAGCATTTT,CASSPTGSSNQPQHF
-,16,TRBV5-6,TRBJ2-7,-,TGTGCCAGCAGCCGCCGGGGAGGGGGGGTCCCAGACGAGCAGTACTTC,CASSRRGGGVPDEQYF
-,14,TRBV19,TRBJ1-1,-,TGTGCCAGTACCGCGGGACCGGCGAACACTGAAGCTTTCTTT,CASTAGPANTEAFF
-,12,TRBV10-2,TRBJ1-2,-,TGCGCCAGCAGTGAGTCGAGGGTCAGGCCCTCCTTC,CASSESRVRPSF